Sequencing of this TCR beta chain was carried out in a study of cytomegalovirus exposure and HLA in healthy donors. Whole-study findings and limits: After further analysis at a later stage, 17,000 or so TCR beta sequences were associated with HLA alleles at 0.05 false discovery rate.

Both 60 Vbeta primers and 13 Jbeta primers went into the PCR. The assay was immunoSEQ multiplex PCR, and TCRdb's table has in-frame clones only and misses some. The table lists about 33,000 clones, with around 4.2% in the top ten. Concerning this clone: Its antigen is currently unknown.

The CDR3 extends over 15 amino acids. The V gene's germline CDR1 is LGHNA and CDR2 YSLEER. V was pared by 4 bases and J by 3 bases, with 7 bases of the junction left unmatched. The sequenced sample was PBMCs. The sequence came from a woman in her thirties or forties in good health and CMV-seropositive. The chain combines TRBV4-3 with TRBJ2-7, with 9 bases identical to TRBD2. The CDR3 sequence is CASSLLLAGLYEQYF. CDR3 in DNA: TGCGCCAGCAGCCTGCTCCTAGCGGGGCTCTACGAGCAGTACTTC.